The 28 T cell receptor beta chains in this list originate from one sample, sequenced in a study of T cell clonality in common variable immunodeficiency (dated by TCRdb to between 2014 and 2016). To prepare the library, the immunoSEQ multiplex PCR assay was applied. Sourced from immuneACCESS, this table was stored by TCRdb with only in-frame sequences that have V and J called. A share of the clones is absent; for the studies checked, an unresolved V gene accounts for under half, and the remainder has no known explanation. This sample includes about 60,000 clones, and none of them was observed just once. 1.7% of the sample comes from the top ten. Sequenced sample: peripheral blood mononuclear cells. The receptors come from a person aged 18-69 years in good health.

This clone was recorded at least ten times. The observed sequence ends 3 residues before the CDR3 terminus, with the missing tail filled in from the germline J gene. This rearrangement joins TRBV7-9 to TRBJ1-2; no firm D call. Germline CDR1 reads SEHNR; CDR2 reads FQNEAQ (reference sequence). Trimming removed 6 bases at V and 4 bases at J, with 9 bases between. There are 12 residues in the CDR3. Partial CDR3 DNA: TGTGCCAGCAGTCAAGACACCTATGGC. This encodes CASSQDTYG. The entire CDR3 sequence reads CASSQDTYGYTF.

At least ten counts were recorded for this clone. The CDR3 extends 3 residues past the end of the read, so its final part is completed from the germline J gene. This chain joins TRBV7-9 and TRBJ2-5; 10 bases line up with TRBD2. V dropped 9 bases and J dropped 4; count of bases not matched to a gene: 8. Germline CDR1 is SEHNR and CDR2 is FQNEAQ (reference sequence). This CDR3 contains 14 residues. The CDR3 sequence is CASTRAGGLETQYF. The sequenced part of the CDR3 DNA is TGTGCCAGTACTCGAGCGGGAGGGCTAGAGACC. The full variable domain, completed using reference TRBV7-9 and TRBJ2-5, is DTGVSQNPRHKITKRGQNVTFRCDPISEHNRLYWYRQTLGQGPEFLTYFQNEAQLEKSRLLSDRFSAERPKGSFSTLEIQRTEQGDSAMYLCASTRAGGLETQYFGPGTRLLVL.

This clone was seen ten or more times. CDR3 amino acids: CSARRPAGVDTEAFF. The DNA read from the CDR3 is TGCAGTGCTAGACGCCCGGCAGGGGTGGACACTGAA. This rearrangement joins TRBV20-1 to TRBJ1-1; a weak D match, TRBD1 (6 bases). The sequence runs out 3 residues before the end of the CDR3; the remainder is reconstructed from the germline J gene. Trimming stripped 2 bases from V and 3 bases from J, with 16 bases between. CDR1 and CDR2 (germline): DFQATT, SNEGSKA (reference sequence). The CDR3 is 15 residues long.

This clone has ten or more counts. The read ends 3 residues shy of where the CDR3 ends; the end is completed using the germline J gene. The chain joins TRBV18 to TRBJ2-2, with 9 bases lining up with TRBD1. CDR1 KGHSH and CDR2 LQKENI come from the germline V gene. The CDR3 sequence is 15 residues long. Trimming at V came to 6 bases and at J to 6 bases, leaving 8 bases not matched to a gene. The CDR3 loop reads CASSPGQGISGELFF. CDR3 DNA, as far as it was read: TGTGCCAGCTCGCCGGGACAGGGTATTTCCGGGGAG.

This clone was observed at least ten times. With the read ending 3 residues before the CDR3 end, the germline J gene is used to fill in that end. The genes are TRBV2 and TRBJ1-1, with TRBD1 matching 10 bases. The germline V gene encodes CDR1 SNHLY and CDR2 FYNNEI. The ends lost 7 bases at V and 6 bases at J; junction bases unmatched: 8. The CDR3 loop spans 14 amino acids. CDR3 sequence: CASTWTGGTPEAFF. Incomplete CDR3 DNA: TGTGCCAGCACCTGGACAGGGGGTACCCCTGAA.

This clone was detected ten times or more. The read terminates 3 residues before the CDR3 end, so the remaining end is supplied by the germline J gene. The rearrangement uses TRBV6-2 or TRBV6-3 and TRBJ2-7; D is ambiguous. The CDR3 loop spans 13 amino acids. Germline V gene lookup returns CDR1 MNHEY and CDR2 SVGEGT. V was clipped by 4 bases and J by 4 bases, with 11 bases between them. CDR3 sequence reads: CASSSRVRYEQYF. The part of the CDR3 DNA that was read is TGTGCCAGCAGTTCCCGGGTGAGATACGAG.

This clone was observed a few times. The read falls 3 residues short of the CDR3 end, and the missing part is taken from the germline J gene. Other nucleotide sequences in the sample specify the same CDR3. V is TRBV20-1 and J is TRBJ2-1; tentatively, D is TRBD1 or TRBD2 (6 bases each). The CDR3 is 15 amino acids. Trimming pared 7 bases from V and 1 base from J, leaving 17 bases between. Per the germline V gene, CDR1 is DFQATT and CDR2 is SNEGSKA (reference sequence). CDR3 sequence: CSVPRQGRSYNEQFF. CDR3 bases read: TGCAGTGTCCCTAGGCAGGGGAGGTCCTACAATGAG.

Ten or more counts support this clone. The CDR3 end falls 3 residues outside the read, so it is completed with the germline J gene. The rearrangement joins TRBV5-4 to TRBJ1-2; 9 bases are a match to TRBD1. This CDR3 region has 14 residues. Germline assignment: CDR1 SGHNT and CDR2 YYREEE (reference sequence). This CDR3 is CASSTGQGASGYTF. The CDR3 DNA, read in part, is TGTGCCAGCAGCACGGGACAGGGCGCGAGCGGC.

This clone was counted ten times or more. The read halts 3 residues ahead of the CDR3 end, with the missing end drawn from the germline J gene. V is TRBV20-1 and J is TRBJ2-2; 12 bases line up with TRBD2. With V trimmed by 0 bases and J by 8 bases, 10 bases remained unmatched. There are 17 residues in the CDR3. Looked up from germline, CDR1 is DFQATT and CDR2 is SNEGSKA (reference sequence). CDR3 DNA, as far as it was read: TGCAGTGCTAGAGAGCCGCCTAGCGGGGGGGCCTCAGGGGAG. This gives the protein CSAREPPSGGASGE. The full CDR3 protein is CSAREPPSGGASGELFF.

As concerns this clone: The read terminates 3 residues before the CDR3 end, so the remaining end is supplied by the germline J gene. The chain carries TRBV7-6 and TRBJ2-2; TRBD2 might be the D (6 bases). Per germline, CDR1 SGHVS and CDR2 FNYEAQ. The V end lost 8 bases, the J end lost 2 bases, and 18 bases lay between the germline ends. CDR3 length: 16 residues. CDR3 residues: CASGGLAGGNTGELFF. The part of the CDR3 DNA that was read is TGTGCCAGCGGGGGACTCGCTGGGGGAAACACCGGGGAG.

Ten or more counts support this clone. Sequencing ends 3 residues short of the CDR3 end; the germline J gene provides the rest. The rearrangement joins TRBV28 to TRBJ2-1; D is perhaps TRBD1 (6 bases). Trimming took off 8 bases at V and 4 bases at J, with 12 bases between the two ends. CDR1 is MDHEN and CDR2 is SYDVKM in the germline V gene. The CDR3 consists of 13 residues. The DNA read from the CDR3 is TGTGCCAGCGAGGACAGTCTATACAATGAG. It encodes CASEDSLYNE. The whole CDR3 is CASEDSLYNEQFF.

There are many counts of this clone. CDR3 sequence reads: CASSIPTPAGNEQFF. The DNA read from the CDR3 is TGTGCCAGCAGCATACCGACACCCGCGGGGAATGAG. V gene TRBV11-3 combines with J gene TRBJ2-1, with TRBD2 as a possible D gene (6 bases). The read stops 3 residues short of the end of the CDR3; the missing end is completed from the germline J gene. Germline loops: CDR1 SGHNT, CDR2 YENEEA. V shed 5 bases and J shed 7 bases, with 18 bases lying between them. This CDR3 is built from 15 residues.

Ten or more counts support this clone. The read gets to within 3 residues of the CDR3 end, and the germline J gene fills in the rest. The chain joins TRBV5-1 to TRBJ1-1, with 10 bases identical to TRBD1. The CDR3 is 14 amino acids. Germline assignment: CDR1 SGHRS and CDR2 YFSETQ. The trim removed 5 bases at V and 7 bases at J, leaving 8 bases unmatched. The CDR3 region is CASSEDRGRSEAFF. Partial CDR3 DNA: TGCGCCAGCAGTGAGGACAGGGGGAGGAGTGAA.

This clone was found many times. Coverage ceases 3 residues before the CDR3 finishes, and the germline J gene fills in the end. The J gene is TRBJ2-1, the V gene TRBV11-1; TRBD1 might be the D (5 bases). Deletions cut 6 bases from V and 5 bases from J, with 14 bases between. Germline V gene sequence: CDR1 SGHAT, CDR2 FQDESV (reference sequence). The CDR3 has 14 amino acids. Partial CDR3 DNA: TGTGCCAGCAGTTTAAGCAGGGCCCACAATGAG. This sequence encodes CASSLSRAHNE. The whole CDR3 protein is CASSLSRAHNEQFF.

This clone has a count of ten or more. The read terminates 3 residues before the CDR3 end, so the remaining end is supplied by the germline J gene. The chain couples TRBV6-1 to TRBJ2-6; unclear D gene. Germline assignment: CDR1 MNHNS and CDR2 SASEGT. The CDR3 covers 16 residues. Trimming shortened V by 1 base and J by 0 bases, and 7 bases separated the two germline ends. CDR3: CASSEGRSSGANVLTF. CDR3 DNA, as far as it was read: TGTGCCAGCAGTGAAGGCAGGAGCTCTGGGGCCAACGTC.

Many counts were recorded for this clone. The sequenced fragment ends 3 residues before the CDR3 boundary, so the rest is inferred from the germline J gene. The chain is built from TRBV30 and TRBJ2-3; TRBD2 matches at 11 bases. CDR3 size: 14 residues. J was trimmed by 2 bases and V by 3 bases; bases with no gene match: 1. Per germline, CDR1 GTSNPN and CDR2 SVGIG (reference sequence). The part of the CDR3 DNA that was read is TGTGCCTGGAGACTAGCGGGAGCCACAGATACG. This translates into CAWRLAGATDT. The entire CDR3 protein reads CAWRLAGATDTQYF.

This clone was seen repeatedly, ten times or more. The CDR3 end lies 3 residues beyond the end of the read and is filled in from the germline J gene. The chain uses TRBV6-1 and TRBJ1-4; tentatively, D is TRBD1 (6 bases). With 4 bases removed from V and 8 bases from J, the gap between germline ends came to 11 bases. Per germline, CDR1 MNHNS and CDR2 SASEGT. This CDR3 region has 13 residues. The part of the CDR3 DNA that was read is TGTGCCAGCAGTGGGACAGTTCTCGAAAAA. Its translation: CASSGTVLEK. The entire CDR3 protein reads CASSGTVLEKLFF.

This clone has at least ten counts. The read comes to an end 3 residues before the CDR3 does, leaving the germline J gene to fill in the end. V usage is TRBV2 and J usage is TRBJ2-7; 9 bases align to TRBD2. The J segment lost 5 bases and the V segment lost 7 bases, leaving 6 bases of the junction unmatched. The CDR3 is 13 amino acids. Germline V lookup: CDR1 SNHLY, CDR2 FYNNEI. The sequenced CDR3 bases are TGTGCCAGCATTAGCGGGAGTCCAGACGAG. It yields the protein CASISGSPDE. The entire CDR3 sequence reads CASISGSPDEQYF.

This clone showed up many times. The CDR3 is cut off 3 residues early in the read; its end comes from the germline J gene. The rearrangement joins TRBV18 to TRBJ1-4; D gene unclear. The CDR3 runs to 13 residues. Trimming pared 3 bases from V and 6 bases from J, leaving 8 bases between. CDR1 and CDR2 (germline): KGHSH, LQKENI. The CDR3 bases that were read are TGTGCCAGCTCACCGCGGGGTGATGAAAAA. Translation gives CASSPRGDEK. The full CDR3 sequence reads CASSPRGDEKLFF.

This clone was observed at least ten times. The sequenced fragment ends 3 residues before the CDR3 boundary, so the rest is inferred from the germline J gene. This sequence joins TRBV20-1 and TRBJ2-3; 7 bases are shared with TRBD1. CDR1 and CDR2 from the germline V gene are DFQATT and SNEGSKA (reference sequence). CDR3 length equals 14 residues. V was pared by 3 bases and J by 7 bases, with 10 bases of the junction left unmatched. Partial CDR3 DNA: TGCAGTGCTAGTCATACAGGGGCCCCGAATACG. It specifies CSASHTGAPNT. The full CDR3 protein reads CSASHTGAPNTQYF.

This clone has a count of ten or more. CDR3 DNA, as far as it was read: TGCGCCAGCAGGGGTCAGGGAGATACG. It encodes CASRGQGDT. The full CDR3 is CASRGQGDTQYF. This chain uses TRBV10-1 with TRBJ2-3; TRBD1 might be the D (5 bases). The CDR3 goes on 3 residues after the read ends, and that part is filled in from the germline J gene. The CDR3 runs 12 residues. Looked up from germline, CDR1 is WNHNN and CDR2 is SYGVQD (reference sequence). The V end was cut by 6 bases, the J end by 5 bases, with 9 bases between.

This clone was detected many times. The CDR3 end falls 3 residues outside the read, so it is completed with the germline J gene. The J gene is TRBJ2-4, the V gene TRBV7-2; a weak D match, TRBD1 (5 bases). The CDR3 is 13 amino acids. Trimming stripped 3 bases from V and 7 bases from J, with 10 bases between. Germline-derived CDR1 and CDR2 are SGHTA and FQGNSA. The CDR3 DNA, read in part, is TGTGCCAGCAGCTTTGGGGCGCACAACATT. Amino acids: CASSFGAHNI. The whole CDR3 reads CASSFGAHNIQYF. Together with reference TRBV7-2 and TRBJ2-4, the CDR3 gives the full variable domain: GAGVSQSPSNKVTEKGKDVELRCDPISGHTALYWYRQSLGQGLEFLIYFQGNSAPDKSGLPSDRFSAERTGGSVSTLTIQRTQQEDSAVYLCASSFGAHNIQYFGAGTRLSVL.

This clone has a count of ten or more. Read data end 3 residues before the CDR3 end; the end is taken from the germline J gene. The V gene is TRBV30, the J gene TRBJ1-5, with TRBD1 as a possible D gene (6 bases). This CDR3 has 13 amino acids. Trimming took off 0 bases at V and 5 bases at J, with 8 bases between the two ends. Germline-derived CDR1 and CDR2 are GTSNPN and SVGIG (reference sequence). The CDR3 spells CAWSVGGDQPQHF. Incomplete CDR3 DNA: TGTGCCTGGAGTGTAGGGGGTGATCAGCCC. Using reference TRBV30 and TRBJ1-5 for the parts outside the CDR3, the full variable domain is SQTIHQWPATLVQPVGSPLSLECTVEGTSNPNLYWYRQAAGRGLQLLFYSVGIGQISSEVPQNLSASRPQDRQFILSSKKLLLSDSGFYLCAWSVGGDQPQHFGDGTRLSIL.

This clone was recorded at least ten times. With the read ending 3 residues before the CDR3 end, the germline J gene is used to fill in that end. This chain uses TRBV5-1 with TRBJ1-2; 9 nucleotides agree with TRBD1. Germline-derived CDR1 and CDR2 are SGHRS and YFSETQ. The CDR3 sequence is 17 residues long. The CDR3: CASSGGTGPSLLEGYTF. The sequenced CDR3 bases are TGCGCCAGCAGCGGAGGGACAGGGCCCTCTCTGCTCGAAGGC.

This clone was picked up many times. The read halts 3 residues ahead of the CDR3 end, with the missing end drawn from the germline J gene. The V gene is TRBV20-1, the J gene TRBJ1-2, with 8 bases aligning to TRBD1. Germline CDR1 DFQATT, CDR2 SNEGSKA (reference sequence). The CDR3 is 15 residues long. V shed 6 bases and J 4 bases; nucleotides not matched to a gene: 13. The CDR3 reads CSAWTGQRSAYGYTF. The covered CDR3 bases are TGCAGTGCGTGGACAGGGCAACGCTCTGCCTATGGC.

The table lists this clone with many counts. The read terminates 3 residues before the CDR3 end, so the remaining end is supplied by the germline J gene. The chain has TRBV7-3 and TRBJ2-2, with TRBD1 identical over 7 bases. With V trimmed by 5 bases and J by 2 bases, 8 bases remained unmatched. The length of the CDR3 is 16 residues. Germline loops: CDR1 SGHTA, CDR2 FQGTGA. CDR3 DNA (partial): TGTGCCAGCAGCCACAACAGGGGACCCAACACCGGGGAG. Encoded protein: CASSHNRGPNTGE. The whole CDR3 protein reads CASSHNRGPNTGELFF.

Notes on this clone: The read stops 3 residues short of the end of the CDR3; the missing end is completed from the germline J gene. The chain is built from TRBV7-9 and TRBJ1-6, with 8 bases lining up with TRBD1. V was pared by 10 bases and J by 10 bases, with 9 bases of the junction left unmatched. There are 13 residues in the CDR3. CDR1 SEHNR and CDR2 FQNEAQ come from the germline V gene (reference sequence). The DNA read from the CDR3 is TGTGCCACCGAGACAGGGGCGGACTCACCC. Its protein product is CATETGADSP. The complete CDR3 protein is CATETGADSPLHF.

This clone has at least ten counts. The read halts 3 residues ahead of the CDR3 end, with the missing end drawn from the germline J gene. This specimen includes other DNA sequences encoding the same CDR3. The chain links TRBV7-9 to TRBJ1-1; D gene uncertain. CDR3 length equals 14 residues. CDR1 is SEHNR, CDR2 FQNEAQ, per germline (reference sequence). V was clipped by 2 bases and J by 0 bases, with 7 bases between them. Incomplete CDR3 DNA: TGTGCCAGCAGCTTATCAGGCATGAACACTGAA. This sequence encodes CASSLSGMNTE. The whole CDR3 reads CASSLSGMNTEAFF.